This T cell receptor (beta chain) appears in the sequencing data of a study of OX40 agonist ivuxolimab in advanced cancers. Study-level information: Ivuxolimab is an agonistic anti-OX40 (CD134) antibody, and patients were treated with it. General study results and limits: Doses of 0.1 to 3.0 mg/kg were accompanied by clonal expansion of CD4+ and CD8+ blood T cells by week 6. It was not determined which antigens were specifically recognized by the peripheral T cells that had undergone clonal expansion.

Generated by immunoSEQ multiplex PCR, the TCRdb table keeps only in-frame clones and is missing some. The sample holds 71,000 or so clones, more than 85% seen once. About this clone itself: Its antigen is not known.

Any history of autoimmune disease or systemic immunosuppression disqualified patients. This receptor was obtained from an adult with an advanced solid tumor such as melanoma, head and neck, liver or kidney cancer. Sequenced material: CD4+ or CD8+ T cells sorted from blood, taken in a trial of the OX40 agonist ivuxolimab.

In DNA form, the CDR3 reads TGTGCCAGCAGTATCACCCCCAGGGGCGACGAGCAGTACTTC. Amino acids: CASSITPRGDEQYF. The chain couples TRBV6-1 to TRBJ2-7, with D tentatively TRBD1 (6 bases). V dropped 5 bases and J dropped 5 bases, with 16 bases sitting between them. The length of the CDR3 is 14 residues. The germline V gene encodes CDR1 MNHNS and CDR2 SASEGT.